Below, 11 T cell receptor beta chains from the same sample are listed, as sequenced in a study of T cells after posttransplantation cyclophosphamide. TCRdb's copy holds only in-frame clones and misses some; the assay was immunoSEQ multiplex PCR. This sample has roughly 1,400 clones, with 78% found just once. Treatment was busulfan-fludarabine conditioning, a marrow graft, and cyclophosphamide on days +3 and +4. Material: PBMCs, obtained approximately 220 days after allogeneic stem cell transplant with posttransplant cyclophosphamide. These receptors originate from a female patient aged 60 or older who received an allogeneic stem cell transplant from an unrelated donor, was CMV-positive, and had acute GVHD only. Some T cells may originate from the graft donor.

In its sample, this clone was seen once. The chain couples TRBV29-1 to TRBJ2-3; 10 bases line up with TRBD1. There are 14 residues in the CDR3. Trimming took 6 bases from V and 3 from J; bases not matched to a gene: 6. CDR1 is SQVTM, CDR2 ANQGSEA, per germline. CDR3 protein: CSVADRGPTDTQYF. The CDR3 DNA is TGCAGCGTGGCTGACAGGGGGCCGACAGATACGCAGTATTTT.

The chain carries TRBV7-3 and TRBJ2-1; 11 nucleotides agree with TRBD2. The CDR3 extends over 17 amino acids. CDR1 and CDR2 from the germline V gene are SGHTA and FQGTGA. With 1 base clipped from V and 2 bases from J, the junction kept 4 bases outside the gene matches. The CDR3 DNA is TGTGCCAGCAGCTTAAGTTCGACTAGCGGGGCCTACAATGAGCAGTTCTTC. This sequence encodes CASSLSSTSGAYNEQFF.

The rearrangement links TRBV6-1 to TRBJ1-1; D ambiguous. Trimming left V 2 bases short and J 0 bases short, with 4 bases between. Per germline, CDR1 MNHNS and CDR2 SASEGT. This CDR3 is built from 13 residues. CDR3: CASSELLNTEAFF. As DNA, the CDR3 is TGTGCCAGCAGTGAACTCCTGAACACTGAAGCTTTCTTT.

The V and J genes are TRBV29-1 and TRBJ1-4, with TRBD1 identical over 9 bases. Germline lookup yields CDR1 SQVTM and CDR2 ANQGSEA. This CDR3 has 12 residues. V was clipped by 4 bases and J by 6 bases; unmatched bases: 0. The CDR3 reads CSVGDRDEKLFF. Written as DNA, the CDR3 is TGCAGCGTTGGGGACAGGGATGAAAAACTGTTTTTT.

This clone was seen a single time. The chain uses TRBV5-1 and TRBJ1-6, with D hard to call. The V gene's germline CDR1 is SGHRS and CDR2 YFSETQ. Trimming removed 3 bases at V and 5 bases at J, with 15 bases between. The CDR3 covers 16 residues. The CDR3 DNA sequence: TGCGCCAGCAGCTCCCCCTCAGGCCGGCATAATTCACCCCTCCACTTT. It translates to CASSSPSGRHNSPLHF.

A single count supports this clone. V usage is TRBV4-1 and J usage is TRBJ2-7, with D maybe TRBD2 (6 bases). The last part of the DNA fits TRBJ2-5 better; the J call may be wrong. The CDR3 runs to 15 residues. The germline V gene encodes CDR1 MGHRA and CDR2 YSYEKL. CDR3 sequence (DNA): TGCGCCAGCAGCCAAGATACGGGAGTCGGAGAGACCCAGTACTTC. Its translation is CASSQDTGVGETQYF.

Worth noting for this clone: Other DNA sequences in the same sample also yield this CDR3. J is TRBJ1-6 and V is TRBV4-2; D is undetermined. V gave up 0 bases and J gave up 7 bases, with 10 bases separating them. The CDR3 runs 15 residues. Germline CDR1 reads LGHNA; CDR2 reads YNFKEQ. The DNA of the CDR3 is TGTGCCAGCAGCCAAGAGGCGGCGGCGAATTCACCCCTCCACTTT. This codes for CASSQEAAANSPLHF.

This rearrangement joins TRBV6-1 to TRBJ2-3; no firm D call. The V and J ends lost 1 base and 0 bases respectively, with 8 bases between them. Looked up from germline, CDR1 is MNHNS and CDR2 is SASEGT. There are 15 residues in the CDR3. The CDR3 DNA is TGTGCCAGCAGTGAAGACCCTATTAGCACAGATACGCAGTATTTT. Its protein product is CASSEDPISTDTQYF.

The rearrangement uses TRBV5-1 and TRBJ1-4; 8 bases are a match to TRBD1. V gave up 2 bases and J gave up 8 bases; unmatched junction bases: 8. The CDR3 sequence is 15 residues long. Germline V lookup: CDR1 SGHRS, CDR2 YFSETQ. CDR3 coding DNA: TGCGCCAGCAGCTTAGGGGGACAGGCGAGCGAAAAACTGTTTTTT. Encoded protein: CASSLGGQASEKLFF. Full variable domain (remainder filled in from reference TRBV5-1 and TRBJ1-4): KAGVTQTPRYLIKTRGQQVTLSCSPISGHRSVSWYQQTPGQGLQFLFEYFSETQRNKGNFPGRFSGRQFSNSRSEMNVSTLELGDSALYLCASSLGGQASEKLFFGSGTQLSVL.

The chain employs TRBV6-6 and TRBJ2-7; D remains unclear. V dropped 4 bases and J dropped 2 bases, with 15 bases sitting between them. In germline, CDR1 is MNHNY, CDR2 SVGAGI (reference sequence). The CDR3 consists of 15 residues. The DNA for the CDR3 is TGTGCCAGCAGTTCACCGACTCTGTTGACCTACGAGCAGTACTTC. It is translated as CASSSPTLLTYEQYF.

Judged by abundance, this clone is medium-sized. CDR3 sequence: CASSQVLERVETQYF. Written as DNA, the CDR3 is TGCGCCAGCAGCCAAGTGTTAGAGCGGGTAGAGACCCAGTACTTC. The V gene is TRBV4-3, the J gene TRBJ2-5; D possibly corresponds to TRBD2 (6 bases). The germline V and J ends were trimmed by 1 base and 4 bases, with 13 bases remaining between them. CDR1 and CDR2 from the germline V gene are LGHNA and YSLEER. The CDR3 is 15 amino acids.